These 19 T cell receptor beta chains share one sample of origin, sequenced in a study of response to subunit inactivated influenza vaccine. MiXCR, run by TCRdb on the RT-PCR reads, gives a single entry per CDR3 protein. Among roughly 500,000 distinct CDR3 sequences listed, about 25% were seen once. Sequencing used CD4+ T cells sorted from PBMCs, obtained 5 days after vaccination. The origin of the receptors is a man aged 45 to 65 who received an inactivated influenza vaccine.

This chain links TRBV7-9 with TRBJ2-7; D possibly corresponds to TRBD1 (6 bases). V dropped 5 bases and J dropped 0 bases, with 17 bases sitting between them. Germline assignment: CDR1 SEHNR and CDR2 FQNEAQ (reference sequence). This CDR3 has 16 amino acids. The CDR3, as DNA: TGTGCCAGCAGCCCCTCCCAGGGGCCTTACTCCTACGAGCAGTACTTC. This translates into CASSPSQGPYSYEQYF.

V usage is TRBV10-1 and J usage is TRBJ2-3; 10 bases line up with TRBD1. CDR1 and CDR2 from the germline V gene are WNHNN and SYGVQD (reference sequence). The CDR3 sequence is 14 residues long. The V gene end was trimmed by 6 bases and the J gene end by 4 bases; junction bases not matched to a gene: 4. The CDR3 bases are TGCGCCAGCAGCCGGGACAGGGGCGCAGATACGCAGTATTTT. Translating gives CASSRDRGADTQYF.

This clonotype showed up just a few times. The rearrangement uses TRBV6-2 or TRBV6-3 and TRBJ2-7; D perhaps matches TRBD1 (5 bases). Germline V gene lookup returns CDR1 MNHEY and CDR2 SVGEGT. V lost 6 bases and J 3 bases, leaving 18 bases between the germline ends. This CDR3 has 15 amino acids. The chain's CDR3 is CASSPAGFYLYEQYF. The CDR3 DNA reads TGTGCCAGCAGCCCCGCAGGGTTTTACCTCTACGAGCAGTACTTC.

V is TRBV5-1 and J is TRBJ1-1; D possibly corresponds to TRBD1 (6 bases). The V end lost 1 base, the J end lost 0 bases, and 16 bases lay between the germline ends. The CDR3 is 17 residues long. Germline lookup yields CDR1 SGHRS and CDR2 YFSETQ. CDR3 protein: CASSLNWGRRVNTEAFF. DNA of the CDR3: TGCGCCAGCAGCTTGAATTGGGGGCGCCGGGTGAACACTGAAGCTTTCTTT.

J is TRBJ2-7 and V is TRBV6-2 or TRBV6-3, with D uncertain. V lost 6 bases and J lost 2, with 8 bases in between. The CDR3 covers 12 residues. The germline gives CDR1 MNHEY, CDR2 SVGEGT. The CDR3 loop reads CASRTPAYEQYF. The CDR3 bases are TGTGCCAGCAGAACACCAGCCTACGAGCAGTACTTC.

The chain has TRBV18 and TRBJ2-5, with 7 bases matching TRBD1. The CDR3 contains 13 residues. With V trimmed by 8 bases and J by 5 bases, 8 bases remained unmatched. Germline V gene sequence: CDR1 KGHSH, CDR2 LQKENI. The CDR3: CASVDRASETQYF. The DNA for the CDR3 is TGTGCCAGCGTAGACAGGGCCTCGGAGACCCAGTACTTC.

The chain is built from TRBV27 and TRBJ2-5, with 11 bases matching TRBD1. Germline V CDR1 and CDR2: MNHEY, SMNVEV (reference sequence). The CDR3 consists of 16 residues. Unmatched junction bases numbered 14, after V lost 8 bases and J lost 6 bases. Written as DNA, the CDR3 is TGTGCCAGCGGTCCCCCCGCGGACAGGGGGCTGAAGACCCAGTACTTC. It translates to CASGPPADRGLKTQYF.

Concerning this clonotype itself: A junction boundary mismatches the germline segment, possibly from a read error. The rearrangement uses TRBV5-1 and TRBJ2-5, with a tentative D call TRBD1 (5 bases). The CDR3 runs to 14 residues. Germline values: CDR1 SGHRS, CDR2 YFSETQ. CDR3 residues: CVSSPTPTGETQYF. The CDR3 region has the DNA TGCGTCAGCAGCCCCACACCAACAGGAGAGACCCAGTACTTC.

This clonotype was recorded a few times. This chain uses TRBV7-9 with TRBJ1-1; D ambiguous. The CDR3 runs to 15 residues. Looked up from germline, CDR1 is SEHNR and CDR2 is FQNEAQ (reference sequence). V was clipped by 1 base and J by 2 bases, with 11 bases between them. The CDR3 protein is CASSLVQTVNTEAFF. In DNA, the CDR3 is TGTGCCAGCAGCTTAGTCCAGACCGTAAACACTGAAGCTTTCTTT.

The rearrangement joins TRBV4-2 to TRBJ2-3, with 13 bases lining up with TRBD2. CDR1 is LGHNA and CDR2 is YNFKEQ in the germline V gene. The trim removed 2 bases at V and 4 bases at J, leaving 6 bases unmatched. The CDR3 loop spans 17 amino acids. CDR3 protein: CASSQPTSGGAADTQYF. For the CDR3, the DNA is TGTGCCAGCAGCCAACCCACTAGCGGGGGGGCAGCAGATACGCAGTATTTT.

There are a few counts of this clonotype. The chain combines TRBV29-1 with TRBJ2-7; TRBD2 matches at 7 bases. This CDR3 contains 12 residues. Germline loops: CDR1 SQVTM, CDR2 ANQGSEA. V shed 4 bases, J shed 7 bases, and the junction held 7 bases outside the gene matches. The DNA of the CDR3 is TGCAGCGTTGGGGGAGGGCCGAGGGAGCAGTACTTC. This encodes CSVGGGPREQYF.

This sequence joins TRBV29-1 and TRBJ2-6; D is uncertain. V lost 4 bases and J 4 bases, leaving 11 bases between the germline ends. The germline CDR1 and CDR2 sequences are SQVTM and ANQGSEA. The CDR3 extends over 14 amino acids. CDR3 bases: TGCAGCGTTGGACATGGGTTGGGGGCCAACGTCCTGACTTTC. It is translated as CSVGHGLGANVLTF.

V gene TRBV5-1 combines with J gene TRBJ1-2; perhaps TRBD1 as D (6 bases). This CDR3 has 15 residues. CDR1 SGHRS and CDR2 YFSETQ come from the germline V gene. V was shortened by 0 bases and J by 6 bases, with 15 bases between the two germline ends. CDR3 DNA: TGCGCCAGCAGCTTGGACAGGGCCGTCTCTCATGGCTACACCTTC. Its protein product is CASSLDRAVSHGYTF.

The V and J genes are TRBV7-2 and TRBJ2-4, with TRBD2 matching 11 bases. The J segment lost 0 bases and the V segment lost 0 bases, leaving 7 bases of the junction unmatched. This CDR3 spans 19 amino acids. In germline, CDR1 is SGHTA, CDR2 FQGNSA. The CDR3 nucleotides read TGTGCCAGCAGCTTAGCGGGACTAGCGGACCTCCGAGCCAAAAACATTCAGTACTTC. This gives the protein CASSLAGLADLRAKNIQYF.

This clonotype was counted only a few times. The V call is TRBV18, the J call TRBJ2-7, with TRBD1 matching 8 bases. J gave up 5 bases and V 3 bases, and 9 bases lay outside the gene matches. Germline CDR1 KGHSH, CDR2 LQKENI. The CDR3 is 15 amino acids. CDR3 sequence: CASSPQWTGFNEQYF. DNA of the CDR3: TGTGCCAGCTCACCGCAATGGACAGGGTTTAACGAGCAGTACTTC.

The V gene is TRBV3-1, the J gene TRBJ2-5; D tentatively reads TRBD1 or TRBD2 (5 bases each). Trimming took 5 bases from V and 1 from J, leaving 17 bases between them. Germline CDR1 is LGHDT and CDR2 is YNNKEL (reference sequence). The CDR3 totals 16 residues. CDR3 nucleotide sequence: TGTGCCAGCAGCAGCCGAACAGGAGGATTCCAAGAGACCCAGTACTTC. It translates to CASSSRTGGFQETQYF.

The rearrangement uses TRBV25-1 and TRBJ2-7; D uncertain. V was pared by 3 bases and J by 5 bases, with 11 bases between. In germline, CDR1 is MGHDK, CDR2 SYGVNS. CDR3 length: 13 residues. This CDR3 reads CASSDLFAHEQYF. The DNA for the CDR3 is TGTGCCAGCAGTGACCTGTTTGCCCACGAGCAGTACTTC.

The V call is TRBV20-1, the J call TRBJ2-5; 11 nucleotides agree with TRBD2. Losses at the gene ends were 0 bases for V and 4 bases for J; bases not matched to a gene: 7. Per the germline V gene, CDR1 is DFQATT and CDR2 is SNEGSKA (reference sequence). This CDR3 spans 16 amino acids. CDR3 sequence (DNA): TGCAGTGCTAGAGATCGAACTAGCGGGAGATCAGAGACCCAGTACTTC. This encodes CSARDRTSGRSETQYF.

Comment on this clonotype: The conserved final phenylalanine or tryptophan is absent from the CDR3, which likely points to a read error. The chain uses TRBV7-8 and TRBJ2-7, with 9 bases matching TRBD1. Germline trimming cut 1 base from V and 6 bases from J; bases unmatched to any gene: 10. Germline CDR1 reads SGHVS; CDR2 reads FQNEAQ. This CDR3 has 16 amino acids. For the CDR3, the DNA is TGTGCCAGCAGCTTAGGTAGAGGACAGGGGCCAGGCGAGCAGTACCTC. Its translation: CASSLGRGQGPGEQYL.